Listed here are 14 T cell receptor beta chains from one sample, sequenced in a study of blood T cell repertoires in COVID-19. The method was immunoSEQ multiplex PCR; TCRdb's version includes in-frame clones alone and lacks a portion of them. The data contain 40,000 or so clones, 65% to 90% of them seen just once; the ten biggest clones take up approximately 8.9%. The sequencing input was peripheral blood. Receptor source: a human donor in a cohort sampled during active COVID-19.

V and J are TRBV27 and TRBJ2-3; TRBD1 agrees at 8 bases. CDR3 length: 17 residues. After removal of 3 bases from V and 1 base from J, the junction contained 9 bases not matched to a gene. Germline loops: CDR1 MNHEY, CDR2 SMNVEV (reference sequence). The DNA of the CDR3 is TGTGCCAGCAGTTTTGCGGGGCAGGGGGCAGGCACAGATACGCAGTATTTT. As protein: CASSFAGQGAGTDTQYF.

This chain joins TRBV6-2 or TRBV6-3 and TRBJ1-4, with D perhaps matching TRBD1 (6 bases). Looked up from germline, CDR1 is MNHEY and CDR2 is SVGEGT. The CDR3 extends over 16 amino acids. V shed 2 bases and J shed 0 bases, with 10 bases lying between them. CDR3 in DNA: TGTGCCAGCAGTTACGCGGACAGTCCAACTAATGAAAAACTGTTTTTT. It codes for CASSYADSPTNEKLFF.

The chain employs TRBV18 and TRBJ2-7; D is perhaps TRBD2 (5 bases). The germline gives CDR1 KGHSH, CDR2 LQKENI. The V end was cut by 6 bases, the J end by 3 bases, with 12 bases between. The CDR3 is 13 residues long. In DNA, the CDR3 is TGTGCCAGCTCGTACACGGGATTCTACGAGCAGTACTTC. Amino acid sequence: CASSYTGFYEQYF.

V gene TRBV20-1 combines with J gene TRBJ2-5, with 7 bases matching TRBD1. This CDR3 contains 15 residues. V shed 3 bases and J 0 bases; nucleotides not matched to a gene: 7. In germline, CDR1 is DFQATT, CDR2 SNEGSKA (reference sequence). CDR3 sequence: CSASTGALYQETQYF. Here the CDR3 DNA reads TGCAGTGCTAGTACAGGGGCCTTGTACCAAGAGACCCAGTACTTC.

The rearrangement joins TRBV9 to TRBJ1-3, with a tentative D call TRBD1 (5 bases). This CDR3 is built from 15 residues. Germline V CDR1 and CDR2: SGDLS, YYNGEE. V shed 4 bases and J shed 0 bases, with 11 bases lying between them. For the CDR3, the DNA is TGTGCCAGCAGCTTGACAGACCTCTCTGGAAACACCATATATTTT. As protein: CASSLTDLSGNTIYF. Drawing the rest from reference TRBV9 and TRBJ1-3, the complete variable domain is DSGVTQTPKHLITATGQRVTLRCSPRSGDLSVYWYQQSLDQGLQFLIQYYNGEERAKGNILERFSAQQFPDLHSELNLSSLELGDSALYFCASSLTDLSGNTIYFGEGSWLTVV.

This clone has a single count. In DNA, the CDR3 is TGTGCCAGCAGTTACCAGGGACTAGCGGGAGATGAGGATACGCAGTATTTT. Its translation is CASSYQGLAGDEDTQYF. This chain links TRBV27 with TRBJ2-3, with 14 bases identical to TRBD2. Germline-derived CDR1 and CDR2 are MNHEY and SMNVEV (reference sequence). The CDR3 consists of 17 residues. V shed 4 bases and J 6 bases; nucleotides not matched to a gene: 9.

The rearrangement links TRBV14 to TRBJ2-3; 12 bases line up with TRBD2. The CDR3 loop spans 17 amino acids. Germline V gives CDR1 SGHDN, CDR2 FVKESK. V shed 6 bases, J shed 0 bases, and the junction held 7 bases outside the gene matches. CDR3 sequence: CASRPTGLAGSTDTQYF. In nucleotides, the CDR3 is TGTGCCAGCAGACCCACCGGACTAGCGGGGAGCACAGATACGCAGTATTTT.

This clone was observed a few times. V is TRBV30 and J is TRBJ1-5; tentatively, D is TRBD1 (5 bases). The V and J ends lost 1 base and 2 bases respectively, with 9 bases between them. This CDR3 has 14 amino acids. Germline V gene data show CDR1 as GTSNPN and CDR2 as SVGIG (reference sequence). CDR3 amino acids: CAWSAGNGNQPQHF. CDR3 in DNA: TGTGCCTGGAGTGCAGGGAATGGCAATCAGCCCCAGCATTTT.

V and J are TRBV9 and TRBJ2-3; D gene ambiguous. The V gene's germline CDR1 is SGDLS and CDR2 YYNGEE. The CDR3 runs 14 residues. The V and J ends lost 0 bases and 12 bases respectively, with 17 bases between them. The CDR3 spells CASSVVEGLGPQYF. The CDR3 nucleotides are TGTGCCAGCAGCGTAGTGGAAGGTTTGGGCCCCCAGTATTTT.

The J gene is TRBJ2-3, the V gene TRBV9; 7 nucleotides agree with TRBD1. The CDR3 is 16 residues long. The germline CDR1 and CDR2 sequences are SGDLS and YYNGEE. V shed 3 bases and J 4 bases; nucleotides not matched to a gene: 11. CDR3 in DNA: TGTGCCAGCAGCGCCAGACAGGGAGAAGGGGCAGATACGCAGTATTTT. Amino acid sequence: CASSARQGEGADTQYF.

V gene TRBV7-2 combines with J gene TRBJ2-7, with 7 bases aligning to TRBD2. The CDR3 spans 16 residues. V was pared by 1 base and J by 2 bases, with 8 bases of the junction left unmatched. Germline V gene sequence: CDR1 SGHTA, CDR2 FQGNSA. The CDR3 DNA is TGTGCCAGCAGCTTAGGGGGCGGGAGTTGGGCCTACGAGCAGTACTTC. It yields the protein CASSLGGGSWAYEQYF.

V and J are TRBV10-3 and TRBJ1-5, with 7 bases that match TRBD1. Trimming took 4 bases from V and 6 from J; bases not matched to a gene: 9. This CDR3 has 15 amino acids. Germline lookup yields CDR1 ENHRY and CDR2 SYGVKD. This chain's CDR3 is CAISGDDREAQPQHF. CDR3 nucleotides: TGTGCCATCAGTGGAGACGACAGGGAGGCTCAGCCCCAGCATTTT.

In this sample, this clone turned up once. The V call is TRBV5-1, the J call TRBJ1-5; 11 nucleotides match TRBD1. Germline V gives CDR1 SGHRS, CDR2 YFSETQ. V shed 1 base, J shed 6 bases, and the junction held 3 bases outside the gene matches. The CDR3 runs to 15 residues. In DNA, the CDR3 is TGCGCCAGCAGCTTGTCCGGGACAGGGGGTCAGCCCCAGCATTTT. Amino acid sequence: CASSLSGTGGQPQHF.

The V call is TRBV29-1, the J call TRBJ1-2; 9 bases are shared with TRBD1. The trim removed 6 bases at V and 6 bases at J, leaving 8 bases unmatched. CDR1 and CDR2 (germline): SQVTM, ANQGSEA. CDR3 size: 13 residues. CDR3 region: CSVRSDRGHGYTF. The CDR3, as DNA: TGCAGCGTCAGATCGGACAGGGGCCATGGCTACACCTTC.